Below, 19 T cell receptor beta chains from the same sample are listed, as sequenced in a study of blood T cell repertoires in COVID-19. Sequencing used immunoSEQ multiplex PCR; TCRdb keeps in-frame clones, though not all of them. The table has 200,000 to 250,000 clones, 86% seen once. The source material was PBMCs or T cells enriched from blood (not recorded which). The receptors stem from a woman aged 40 to 50 with acute COVID-19.

This rearrangement joins TRBV6-5 to TRBJ1-5; tentatively, D is TRBD1 (5 bases). Between the trimmed V and J ends, which lost 6 bases and 2 bases, there was a span of 14 bases. CDR1 and CDR2 (germline): MNHEY, SVGAGI. CDR3 length: 15 residues. The CDR3 spells CASSRRGEGNQPQHF. CDR3 sequence (DNA): TGTGCCAGCAGCCGCCGGGGGGAAGGCAATCAGCCCCAGCATTTT.

V gene TRBV21-1 combines with J gene TRBJ1-1; the D call of TRBD1 is as the table states it, not checked on the DNA. TRBV21-1 is a recognized pseudogene. CDR3 size: 16 residues. The CDR3: CASSKEDRGWDTEAFF. The CDR3 DNA reads TGTGCCAGCAGCAAAGAGGACAGGGGATGGGACACTGAAGCTTTCTTT.

The genes are TRBV4-3 and TRBJ2-7; D possibly corresponds to TRBD1 (5 bases). With 4 bases removed from V and 5 bases from J, the gap between germline ends came to 18 bases. The CDR3 contains 15 residues. From germline, CDR1 is LGHNA and CDR2 YSLEER. The CDR3 spells CASSPWIRGGNEQYF. In nucleotides, the CDR3 is TGCGCCAGCAGCCCTTGGATTAGGGGTGGGAACGAGCAGTACTTC.

Written as DNA, the CDR3 is TGTGCCAGCAGTTCAGGGGTTTGGGGCTACACCTTC. Amino acids: CASSSGVWGYTF. The chain links TRBV12-3 or TRBV12-4 to TRBJ1-2; D possibly corresponds to TRBD1 (6 bases). With 4 bases removed from V and 8 bases from J, the gap between germline ends came to 11 bases. The CDR3 consists of 12 residues.

This clone has only one observation. The CDR3, as DNA: TGTGCCTGGAGTTTAACAGGGAACACTGAAGCTTTCTTT. Translated, it gives CAWSLTGNTEAFF. J is TRBJ1-1 and V is TRBV30; weak D call: TRBD1 (5 bases). V was trimmed by 2 bases and J by 1 base, leaving 8 bases between them. CDR3 length: 13 residues. CDR1 and CDR2 from the germline V gene are GTSNPN and SVGIG (reference sequence).

The chain joins TRBV21-1 to TRBJ1-6; whether TRBD1, the table's D call, matches the DNA was not checked. TRBV21-1 is a pseudogene locus. CDR3 length: 18 residues. This CDR3 is CASSLPRQGPGYNSPLHF. The CDR3 nucleotides are TGTGCCAGCAGCTTACCCCGGCAGGGTCCGGGCTATAATTCACCCCTCCACTTT.

The chain uses TRBV3-1 (or the pseudogene TRBV3-2) and TRBJ2-1; 12 nucleotides align to TRBD2. This CDR3 has 18 residues. Trimming took 3 bases from V and 6 from J; bases not matched to a gene: 12. Germline assignment: CDR1 LGHDT and CDR2 YNNKEL (reference sequence). The CDR3 coding sequence is TGTGCCAGCAGCCAGGAAGGGCTAGCGGGGGGGCTTGGCAATGAGCAGTTCTTC. As protein: CASSQEGLAGGLGNEQFF.

This clone was found once. The CDR3 coding sequence is TGCGCCAGCAGCCCCAGGGGGGCCGGGGAGCTGTTTTTT. Protein: CASSPRGAGELFF. The chain combines TRBV5-1 with TRBJ2-2; tentative D call: TRBD1 (7 bases). The germline V gene encodes CDR1 SGHRS and CDR2 YFSETQ. The CDR3 extends over 13 amino acids. Trimming took 4 bases from V and 6 from J, leaving 10 bases between them.

The V gene is TRBV3-1 (or the pseudogene TRBV3-2), the J gene TRBJ2-2, with 8 bases lining up with TRBD2. Trimming at V came to 1 base and at J to 9 bases, leaving 7 bases not matched to a gene. CDR1 and CDR2 from the germline V gene are LGHDT and YNNKEL (reference sequence). The CDR3 covers 15 residues. CDR3 DNA sequence: TGTGCCAGCAGCCAAGCCGGGGGGGGTATGAGGGAGCTGTTTTTT. It codes for CASSQAGGGMRELFF.

The CDR3 loop is CASSYGSGNYNSPLHF. CDR3 DNA: TGTGCCAGCAGTTACGGCTCAGGGAACTATAATTCACCCCTCCACTTT. The V gene is TRBV6-5, the J gene TRBJ1-6; a possible D gene is TRBD1 (5 bases). Per germline, CDR1 MNHEY and CDR2 SVGAGI. Trimming shortened V by 2 bases and J by 3 bases, and 11 bases separated the two germline ends. This CDR3 comprises 16 residues.

The chain links TRBV7-9 to TRBJ2-7; D is uncertain. CDR1 SEHNR and CDR2 FQNEAQ come from the germline V gene (reference sequence). This CDR3 is 15 amino acids long. Trimming took 1 base from V and 2 from J, leaving 12 bases between them. The CDR3 DNA reads TGTGCCAGCAGCTTAGGGCCGCGACTCCCCTACGAGCAGTACTTC. The encoded protein is CASSLGPRLPYEQYF.

The chain carries TRBV5-1 and TRBJ2-7, with a possible D match to TRBD1 (6 bases). The CDR3 is 14 amino acids. Germline V lookup: CDR1 SGHRS, CDR2 YFSETQ. Trimming left V 10 bases short and J 3 bases short, with 20 bases between. The CDR3 region is CASSSGTSNYEQYF. The DNA for the CDR3 is TGCGCCTCAAGCTCCGGGACAAGTAACTACGAGCAGTACTTC.

In DNA, the CDR3 is TGTGCCAGCAGCCATTACGGCGGTAGGGGCTCTGGAAACACCATATATTTT. Encoded protein: CASSHYGGRGSGNTIYF. The chain is built from TRBV3-1 (or the pseudogene TRBV3-2) and TRBJ1-3; weak D call: TRBD1 (5 bases). Germline V gene data show CDR1 as LGHDT and CDR2 as YNNKEL (reference sequence). The V end lost 3 bases, the J end lost 0 bases, and 15 bases lay between the germline ends. This CDR3 contains 17 residues.

In its sample, this clone was seen once. This CDR3 reads CASSRTDQPQHF. The DNA of the CDR3 is TGTGCCAGCAGCCGGACAGATCAGCCCCAGCATTTT. The J gene is TRBJ1-5, the V gene TRBV12-3 or TRBV12-4; a possible D gene is TRBD1 (6 bases). Trimming pared 6 bases from V and 5 bases from J, leaving 8 bases between. The CDR3 is 12 residues long.

The V gene is TRBV6-5, the J gene TRBJ1-1, with TRBD1 as a possible D gene (5 bases). The CDR3 loop spans 16 amino acids. The V end lost 0 bases, the J end lost 1 base, and 12 bases lay between the germline ends. Germline assignment: CDR1 MNHEY and CDR2 SVGAGI. The CDR3 nucleotides are TGTGCCAGCAGTTACTCATGGTCAGGGTGGAACACTGAAGCTTTCTTT. Translation: CASSYSWSGWNTEAFF.

This CDR3 is CSVRGQLSYNEQFF. The CDR3 DNA sequence: TGCAGCGTGAGGGGACAGCTCTCCTACAATGAGCAGTTCTTC. This chain uses TRBV29-1 with TRBJ2-1; 7 positions match TRBD1. The CDR3 consists of 14 residues. Losses at the gene ends were 6 bases for V and 0 bases for J; bases not matched to a gene: 5. The germline V gene has CDR1 SQVTM and CDR2 ANQGSEA.

The chain combines TRBV10-2 with TRBJ1-1; a weak D match, TRBD1 (6 bases). The germline V gene encodes CDR1 WSHSY and CDR2 SAAADI. The ends were cut back, 6 bases at V and 13 bases at J, with 21 bases in the middle. The CDR3 is 13 amino acids. In DNA, the CDR3 is TGCGCCAGCAGAACTCAGGGGTGGATACCCGGTTTCTTT. Translating gives CASRTQGWIPGFF.

The chain couples TRBV5-1 to TRBJ2-4, with a tentative D call TRBD2 (5 bases). CDR1 is SGHRS and CDR2 is YFSETQ in the germline V gene. This CDR3 has 13 amino acids. V shed 0 bases and J shed 8 bases, with 9 bases lying between them. Here the CDR3 reads CASSLEREDIQYF. CDR3 DNA sequence: TGCGCCAGCAGCTTGGAGAGGGAAGACATTCAGTACTTC.

The rearrangement joins TRBV9 to TRBJ2-1; TRBD2 aligns across 8 bases. V lost 3 bases and J lost 9; bases outside the gene matches: 14. CDR3 length: 16 amino acids. The germline V gene encodes CDR1 SGDLS and CDR2 YYNGEE. CDR3 DNA: TGTGCCAGCAGCGCCGGAGAGATAGCGGGGCTCAGTGAGCAGTTCTTC. Translating it yields CASSAGEIAGLSEQFF.